These 18 T cell receptor beta chains came from one sample sequenced in a study of shared clonotypes between healthy human individuals. Terminally differentiated effector memory CD45RA+ cells were excluded from the naive CD8 cells, which were CD45RO-negative and positively selected for CCR7. Assay: immunoSEQ multiplex PCR; the TCRdb copy retains only in-frame clones and omits some. The table has over 2 million clones, about 95% seen once; the top ten hold 0.85% to 1.3%. Material for sequencing was naive CD8+ T cells sorted from blood. These receptors were collected from a man between 18 and 35 years old in good health.

This sequence joins TRBV4-1 and TRBJ1-1; D is ambiguous. The CDR3 has 15 amino acids. Between the trimmed V and J ends, which lost 11 bases and 3 bases, there was a span of 22 bases. Germline CDR1 MGHRA, CDR2 YSYEKL. The CDR3 is CASRPMVYEDTEAFF. The CDR3 nucleotides read TGCGCCTCACGGCCAATGGTATATGAGGACACTGAAGCTTTCTTT.

The V gene is TRBV7-9, the J gene TRBJ2-5; TRBD2 agrees at 9 bases. V was pared by 6 bases and J by 0 bases, with 8 bases of the junction left unmatched. The CDR3 contains 16 residues. CDR1 SEHNR and CDR2 FQNEAQ come from the germline V gene (reference sequence). The CDR3: CASSPTSGAYQETQYF. The DNA for the CDR3 is TGTGCCAGCAGTCCGACTAGCGGAGCTTACCAAGAGACCCAGTACTTC.

This CDR3 is CASSGTGYNEQFF. The CDR3 DNA reads as TGTGCCAGCAGTGGGACAGGTTACAATGAGCAGTTCTTC. The chain carries TRBV6-5 and TRBJ2-1, with 8 bases aligning to TRBD1. The ends lost 5 bases at V and 4 bases at J; junction bases unmatched: 1. Germline V gene lookup returns CDR1 MNHEY and CDR2 SVGAGI. The CDR3 runs 13 residues.

V usage is TRBV30 and J usage is TRBJ1-1, with no clear D. Trimming pared 0 bases from V and 1 base from J, leaving 9 bases between. There are 14 residues in the CDR3. CDR1 is GTSNPN, CDR2 SVGIG, per germline (reference sequence). CDR3 nucleotide sequence: TGTGCCTGGAGTGTACGCCAATGGAACACTGAAGCTTTCTTT. The encoded protein is CAWSVRQWNTEAFF.

J is TRBJ2-5 and V is TRBV10-2, with 7 positions matching TRBD2. Per germline, CDR1 WSHSY and CDR2 SAAADI. CDR3 size: 16 residues. V was clipped by 2 bases and J by 2 bases; unmatched bases: 8. The CDR3 spells CASSELGEGRQETQYF. The DNA for the CDR3 is TGCGCCAGCAGTGAGCTGGGGGAGGGGAGGCAAGAGACCCAGTACTTC.

The chain couples TRBV29-1 to TRBJ2-5; D possibly corresponds to TRBD1 (6 bases). Germline V lookup: CDR1 SQVTM, CDR2 ANQGSEA. This CDR3 contains 14 residues. Trimming pared 3 bases from V and 2 bases from J, leaving 13 bases between. The CDR3 nucleotides are TGCAGCGTTGATGCACAGGGACGACAAGAGACCCAGTACTTC. It is translated as CSVDAQGRQETQYF. The full variable domain, with the rest looked up from reference TRBV29-1 and TRBJ2-5, is SAVISQKPSRDICQRGTSLTIQCQVDSQVTMMFWYRQQPGQSLTLIATANQGSEATYESGFVIDKFPISRPNLTFSTLTVSNMSPEDSSIYLCSVDAQGRQETQYFGPGTRLLVL.

The chain carries TRBV6-1 and TRBJ2-5, with TRBD1 as a possible D gene (6 bases). Germline V gives CDR1 MNHNS, CDR2 SASEGT. The CDR3 length is 15 residues. Deletions cut 2 bases from V and 5 bases from J, with 15 bases between. The CDR3: CASSEFRGTGETQYF. The CDR3 nucleotides are TGTGCCAGCAGTGAATTCAGGGGTACCGGGGAGACCCAGTACTTC.

V and J are TRBV11-2 and TRBJ1-2, with unresolved D. Trimming took 0 bases from V and 1 from J, leaving 9 bases between them. CDR3 size: 15 residues. CDR1 and CDR2 from the germline V gene are SGHAT and FQNNGV. CDR3 nucleotides: TGTGCCAGCAGCTTAGATGCCAGTTTTAACTATGGCTACACCTTC. It encodes CASSLDASFNYGYTF. The full variable domain, with the rest looked up from reference TRBV11-2 and TRBJ1-2, is EAGVAQSPRYKIIEKRQSVAFWCNPISGHATLYWYQQILGQGPKLLIQFQNNGVVDDSQLPKDRFSAERLKGVDSTLKIQPAKLEDSAVYLCASSLDASFNYGYTFGSGTRLTVV.

CDR3 sequence: CASTGGLAGGYHTDTQYF. In DNA form, the CDR3 reads TGTGCCAGCACCGGAGGACTAGCGGGGGGTTACCACACAGATACGCAGTATTTT. The chain carries TRBV7-9 and TRBJ2-3; 14 bases line up with TRBD2. CDR1 and CDR2 (germline): SEHNR, FQNEAQ (reference sequence). The CDR3 is 18 residues long. V trimming: 7 bases; J trimming: 2 bases; junction bases outside the gene matches: 11.

For this clone: The identical CDR3 is also encoded by other nucleotide sequences in the sample. The chain uses TRBV6-1 and TRBJ2-7, with 7 bases fitting TRBD1. The CDR3 spans 15 residues. V was clipped by 0 bases and J by 0 bases; unmatched bases: 2. CDR1 and CDR2 from the germline V gene are MNHNS and SASEGT. CDR3 nucleotide sequence: TGTGCCAGCAGTGAAGCTCGGACAGGCTCCTACGAGCAGTACTTC. Protein sequence: CASSEARTGSYEQYF.

Regarding this clone: Other DNA sequences from this sample encode an identical CDR3 as well. This chain connects TRBV6-5 to TRBJ2-5; D ambiguous. Germline V CDR1 and CDR2: MNHEY, SVGAGI. Trimming left V 0 bases short and J 4 bases short, with 9 bases between. The CDR3 has 14 amino acids. The CDR3 region is CASSYSGVGETQYF. CDR3 DNA: TGTGCCAGCAGTTACTCGGGCGTAGGAGAGACCCAGTACTTC.

The chain is built from TRBV11-2 and TRBJ2-7; 7 nucleotides align to TRBD2. The CDR3 has 16 amino acids. Germline V gene sequence: CDR1 SGHAT, CDR2 FQNNGV. V dropped 1 base and J dropped 4; count of bases not matched to a gene: 10. The CDR3 sequence: CASSLGAGTKAYEQYF. In nucleotides, the CDR3 is TGTGCCAGCAGCTTAGGGGCAGGGACTAAAGCTTACGAGCAGTACTTC. Based on the CDR3 plus reference TRBV11-2 and TRBJ2-7, the full variable domain is EAGVAQSPRYKIIEKRQSVAFWCNPISGHATLYWYQQILGQGPKLLIQFQNNGVVDDSQLPKDRFSAERLKGVDSTLKIQPAKLEDSAVYLCASSLGAGTKAYEQYFGPGTRLTVT.

CDR3 region: CASSQPGTPRYTF. CDR3 in DNA: TGCGCCAGCAGCCAACCCGGGACGCCCCGCTACACCTTC. The rearrangement links TRBV4-1 to TRBJ1-2; TRBD1 is a possible D gene (5 bases). V was shortened by 2 bases and J by 9 bases, with 13 bases between the two germline ends. Germline V gene sequence: CDR1 MGHRA, CDR2 YSYEKL. This CDR3 contains 13 residues.

This sequence joins TRBV2 and TRBJ2-7; TRBD1 aligns across 9 bases. Losses at the gene ends were 5 bases for V and 6 bases for J; bases not matched to a gene: 8. CDR1 is SNHLY and CDR2 is FYNNEI in the germline V gene. CDR3 length: 14 residues. For the CDR3, the DNA is TGTGCCAGCAGTTCCGGGACAGGGAACGGCGAGCAGTACTTC. Protein sequence: CASSSGTGNGEQYF.

The genes are TRBV7-9 and TRBJ1-1; 8 bases line up with TRBD1. The CDR3 covers 13 residues. Germline trimming cut 6 bases from V and 3 bases from J; bases unmatched to any gene: 3. The germline CDR1 and CDR2 sequences are SEHNR and FQNEAQ (reference sequence). The CDR3 sequence is CASSQGAHTEAFF. DNA for the CDR3: TGTGCCAGCAGTCAGGGGGCTCACACTGAAGCTTTCTTT.

The chain carries TRBV11-2 and TRBJ2-5, with TRBD2 matching 11 bases. The CDR3 consists of 18 residues. V trimming: 0 bases; J trimming: 0 bases; junction bases outside the gene matches: 6. Germline assignment: CDR1 SGHAT and CDR2 FQNNGV. CDR3 sequence (DNA): TGTGCCAGCAGCTTAGATTCTAGGGGACTAGCGGACCAAGAGACCCAGTACTTC. Residues: CASSLDSRGLADQETQYF.

V is TRBV21-1 and J is TRBJ1-1; the D call TRBD1 from the table was never checked on the DNA. TRBV21-1 corresponds to a pseudogene. The CDR3 has 13 residues. CDR3 nucleotide sequence: TGTGCCAGCAGCAAAGTCTACACAGGTGAAGCTTTCTTT. Protein: CASSKVYTGEAFF.

The rearrangement joins TRBV4-1 to TRBJ2-3, with TRBD2 identical over 7 bases. CDR3 length: 17 residues. The trim removed 0 bases at V and 1 base at J, leaving 7 bases unmatched. Germline CDR1 reads MGHRA; CDR2 reads YSYEKL. In DNA form, the CDR3 reads TGCGCCAGCAGCCAAGATGAGGGCGGGGGAGGCACAGATACGCAGTATTTT. Translation: CASSQDEGGGGTDTQYF.